There are a few counts of the clone carrying this TCR beta chain. Its antigen is still unknown. The PCR contained 60 Vbeta and 13 Jbeta primers. Profiling relied on immunoSEQ multiplex PCR, and the TCRdb table lists in-frame clones only, not all of them. The repertoire includes 130,000 or so clones, 72% of them detected once, and approximately 4% sits in the top ten. The CDR3 consists of 15 residues. With 0 bases removed from V and 7 bases from J, the gap between germline ends came to 15 bases. The germline gives CDR1 KGHSH, CDR2 LQKENI. The data derive from a study of cytomegalovirus exposure and HLA in healthy donors. About the study: T cells numbering about 200 million yielded around 120 million unique TCR beta sequences in an earlier analysis.

Whole-study findings and limits: There were several of the most significant clusters that appeared linked to common viral pathogens in a later analysis. Other equally common chains were less clonally expanded than HLA-associated TCR beta chains, a later analysis showed. Reportedly, cytomegalovirus status was diagnosed with high sensitivity and specificity.

V gene TRBV18 combines with J gene TRBJ1-1; D is unclear. This TCR came from a man aged 50 or older in good health and CMV-seropositive. The sequenced sample consisted of PBMCs. CDR3 loop: CASSPPRQWVGEAFF. The DNA for the CDR3 is TGTGCCAGCTCACCACCAAGACAATGGGTCGGTGAAGCTTTCTTT.